This T cell receptor beta chain emerged from a study of CD8 T cells in Susac syndrome. Study as a whole: When their blood was taken, patients with Susac syndrome were therapy-naive, taking corticosteroids, or taking intravenous immunoglobulin alone.

This clonotype was counted a single time. As yet, its antigen is unknown. Study-level points and caveats: CD4+ repertoires of Susac syndrome patients lacked detectable clonal expansion.

After extraction with the RNeasy kit, 0.5 to 1 ug of the RNA was reverse transcribed using random hexamers. Multiplex immunoSEQ PCR targeted 54 Vbeta and 13 Jbeta TCR beta segments. From the immunoSEQ multiplex PCR reads, TCRdb called clonotypes with MiXCR, one entry per CDR3 protein. Here the sample spans more than 200,000 distinct CDR3 sequences, 94% being singletons. TEMRA cells were FACS-enriched, with CD8+ and CD4+ T cells isolated negatively. The sample comprised CD4+ T cells from PBMCs. The TCR sequence derives from a human donor with Susac syndrome.

CDR3 protein: CASSLMGQGYNEQFF. Written as DNA, the CDR3 is TGTGCCAGCAGCTTAATGGGACAGGGATACAATGAGCAGTTCTTC. The chain carries TRBV7-2 and TRBJ2-1; the match to TRBD1 covers 9 bases. Losses at the gene ends were 2 bases for V and 4 bases for J; bases not matched to a gene: 3. From germline, CDR1 is SGHTA and CDR2 FQGNSA. The CDR3 runs 15 residues.